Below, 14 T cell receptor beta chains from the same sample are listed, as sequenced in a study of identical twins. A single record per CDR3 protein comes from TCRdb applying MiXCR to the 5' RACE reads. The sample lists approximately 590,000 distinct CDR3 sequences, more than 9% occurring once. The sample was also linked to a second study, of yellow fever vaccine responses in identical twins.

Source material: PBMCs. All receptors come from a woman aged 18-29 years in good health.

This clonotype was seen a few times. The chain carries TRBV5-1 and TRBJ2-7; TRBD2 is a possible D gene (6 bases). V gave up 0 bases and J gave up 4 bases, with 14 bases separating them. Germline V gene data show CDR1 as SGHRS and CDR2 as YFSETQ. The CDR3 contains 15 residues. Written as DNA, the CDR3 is TGCGCCAGCAGCTTGGGGCGGGACGCTCCATACGAGCAGTACTTC. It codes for CASSLGRDAPYEQYF.

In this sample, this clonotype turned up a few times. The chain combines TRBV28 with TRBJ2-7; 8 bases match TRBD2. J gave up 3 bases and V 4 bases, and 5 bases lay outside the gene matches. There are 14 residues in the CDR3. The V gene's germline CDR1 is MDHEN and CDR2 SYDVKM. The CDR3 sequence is CASSYRGGVYEQYF. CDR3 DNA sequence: TGTGCCAGCAGTTATCGGGGGGGCGTCTACGAGCAGTACTTC. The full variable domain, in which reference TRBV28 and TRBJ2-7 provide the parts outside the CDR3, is DVKVTQSSRYLVKRTGEKVFLECVQDMDHENMFWYRQDPGLGLRLIYFSYDVKMKEKGDIPEGYSVSREKKERFSLILESASTNQTSMYLCASSYRGGVYEQYFGPGTRLTVT.

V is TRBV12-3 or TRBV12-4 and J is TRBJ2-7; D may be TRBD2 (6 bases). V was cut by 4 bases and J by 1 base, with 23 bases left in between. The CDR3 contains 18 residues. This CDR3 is CASSSALGLGVRSYEQYF. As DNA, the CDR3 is TGTGCCAGCAGTTCGGCCCTGGGACTGGGGGTGAGGTCCTACGAGCAGTACTTC.

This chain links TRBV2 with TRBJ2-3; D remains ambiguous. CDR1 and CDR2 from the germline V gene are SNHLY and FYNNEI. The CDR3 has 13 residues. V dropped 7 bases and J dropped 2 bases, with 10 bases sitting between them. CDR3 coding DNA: TGTGCCAGCATAGGGATCAACACAGATACGCAGTATTTT. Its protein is CASIGINTDTQYF. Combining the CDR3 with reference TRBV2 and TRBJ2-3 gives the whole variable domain EPEVTQTPSHQVTQMGQEVILRCVPISNHLYFYWYRQILGQKVEFLVSFYNNEISEKSEIFDDQFSVERPDGSNFTLKIRSTKLEDSAMYFCASIGINTDTQYFGPGTRLTVL.

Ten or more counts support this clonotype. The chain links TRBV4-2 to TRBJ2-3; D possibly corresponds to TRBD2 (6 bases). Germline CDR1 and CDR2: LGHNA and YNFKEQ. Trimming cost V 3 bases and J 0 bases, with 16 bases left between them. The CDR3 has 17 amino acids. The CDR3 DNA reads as TGTGCCAGCAGCCACGGAAGACTAGACTCAAGCACAGATACGCAGTATTTT. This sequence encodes CASSHGRLDSSTDTQYF.

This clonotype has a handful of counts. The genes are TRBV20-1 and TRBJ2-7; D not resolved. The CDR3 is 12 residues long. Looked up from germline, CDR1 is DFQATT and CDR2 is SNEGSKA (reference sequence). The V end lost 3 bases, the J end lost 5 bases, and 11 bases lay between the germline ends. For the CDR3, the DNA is TGCAGTGCTAGCCTAGATTCCCACGAGCAGTACTTC. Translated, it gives CSASLDSHEQYF.

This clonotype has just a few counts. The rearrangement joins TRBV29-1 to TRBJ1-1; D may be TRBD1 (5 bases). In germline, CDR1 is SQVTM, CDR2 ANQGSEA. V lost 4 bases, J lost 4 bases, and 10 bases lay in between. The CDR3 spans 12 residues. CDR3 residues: CSVGIGGTEAFF. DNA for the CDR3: TGCAGCGTTGGGATCGGGGGCACTGAAGCTTTCTTT.

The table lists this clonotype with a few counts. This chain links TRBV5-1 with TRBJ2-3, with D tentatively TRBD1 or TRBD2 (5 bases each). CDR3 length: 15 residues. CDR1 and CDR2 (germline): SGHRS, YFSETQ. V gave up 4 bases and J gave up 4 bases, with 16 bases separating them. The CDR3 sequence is CASSTGTPGADTQYF. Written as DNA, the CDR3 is TGCGCCAGCAGCACCGGGACCCCTGGGGCAGATACGCAGTATTTT.

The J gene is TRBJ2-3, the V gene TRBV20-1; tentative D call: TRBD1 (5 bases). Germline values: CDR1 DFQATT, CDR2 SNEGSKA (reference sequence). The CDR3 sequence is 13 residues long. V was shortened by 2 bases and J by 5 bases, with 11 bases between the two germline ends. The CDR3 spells CSARLGRRDTQYF. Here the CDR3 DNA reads TGCAGTGCTAGATTGGGGCGGCGAGATACGCAGTATTTT.

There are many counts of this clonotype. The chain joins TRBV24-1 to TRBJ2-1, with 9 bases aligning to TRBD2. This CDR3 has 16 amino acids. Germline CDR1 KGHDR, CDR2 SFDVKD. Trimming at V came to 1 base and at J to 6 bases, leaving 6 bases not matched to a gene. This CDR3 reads CATSDFYIAGANEQFF. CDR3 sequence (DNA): TGTGCCACCAGTGATTTTTATATAGCGGGGGCCAATGAGCAGTTCTTC.

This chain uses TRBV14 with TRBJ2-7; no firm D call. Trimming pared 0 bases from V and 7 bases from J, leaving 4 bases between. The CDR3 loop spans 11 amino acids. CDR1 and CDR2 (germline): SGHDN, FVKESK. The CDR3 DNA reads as TGTGCCAGCAGCCAAGATCGAGAGCAGTACTTC. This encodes CASSQDREQYF.

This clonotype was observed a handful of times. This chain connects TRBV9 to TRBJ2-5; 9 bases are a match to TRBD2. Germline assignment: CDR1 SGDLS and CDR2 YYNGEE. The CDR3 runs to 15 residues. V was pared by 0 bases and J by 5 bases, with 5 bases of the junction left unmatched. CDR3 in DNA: TGTGCCAGCAGCGTAGGCGGGGGGGCCACGGAGACCCAGTACTTC. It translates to CASSVGGGATETQYF.

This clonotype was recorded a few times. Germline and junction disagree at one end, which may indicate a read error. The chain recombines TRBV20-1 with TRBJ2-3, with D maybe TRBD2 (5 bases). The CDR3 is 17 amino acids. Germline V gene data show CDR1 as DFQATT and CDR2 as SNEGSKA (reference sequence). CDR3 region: CCARDSFRGSSTDTQYF. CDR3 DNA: TGCTGTGCTAGAGATTCTTTTCGCGGGTCTAGCACAGATACGCAGTATTTT.

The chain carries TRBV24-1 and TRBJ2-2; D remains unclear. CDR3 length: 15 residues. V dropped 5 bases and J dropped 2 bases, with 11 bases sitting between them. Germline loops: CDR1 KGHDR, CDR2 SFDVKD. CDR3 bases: TGTGCCACCAGTGCCATGGATTTCAACACCGGGGAGCTGTTTTTT. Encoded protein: CATSAMDFNTGELFF.